These 20 T cell receptor beta chains were sequenced from one sample in a study of T cells after yellow fever vaccination. TCRdb redid the calling of the 5' RACE reads with MiXCR, one entry per CDR3 protein. The sample comprises about 150,000 distinct CDR3 sequences, roughly 6.7% of which are singletons, and approximately 0.59% rests with the top ten. Sequences were derived from CD4+ T cells sorted from PBMCs, sampled 10 days after the yellow fever booster vaccination. These receptors were taken from a man aged 30-40 years who received the YFV17D yellow fever vaccine.

The V and J genes are TRBV5-1 and TRBJ1-5; D might be TRBD1 (5 bases). V was cut by 0 bases and J by 4 bases, with 11 bases left in between. CDR3 size: 15 residues. Germline CDR1 SGHRS, CDR2 YFSETQ. For the CDR3, the DNA is TGCGCCAGCAGCTTGGCCCCTAAGGGGAATCAGCCCCAGCATTTT. It yields the protein CASSLAPKGNQPQHF.

This clonotype was seen a handful of times. The genes are TRBV19 and TRBJ2-3, with 8 bases fitting TRBD1. The CDR3 runs 12 residues. CDR1 and CDR2 from the germline V gene are LNHDA and SQIVND (reference sequence). V shed 7 bases and J 7 bases; nucleotides not matched to a gene: 4. The CDR3 is CASTGGGYTQYF. The CDR3 DNA reads TGTGCCAGTACAGGGGGCGGTTATACGCAGTATTTT.

This clonotype was found many times. DNA for the CDR3: TGCGCCAGCAGCCAAGTGACAGGCGTCGAGCAGTACTTC. This codes for CASSQVTGVEQYF. The V gene is TRBV4-3, the J gene TRBJ2-7, with D maybe TRBD1 (6 bases). Per the germline V gene, CDR1 is LGHNA and CDR2 is YSLEER. V lost 1 base and J 6 bases, leaving 10 bases between the germline ends. CDR3 length: 13 residues.

This clonotype was counted many times. This rearrangement joins TRBV4-1 to TRBJ2-1, with D perhaps given as TRBD1 or TRBD2 (6 bases each). The germline V gene has CDR1 MGHRA and CDR2 YSYEKL. The CDR3 extends over 16 amino acids. V was clipped by 1 base and J by 2 bases, with 12 bases between them. CDR3: CASSQGGGKTYNEQFF. The CDR3 DNA follows: TGCGCCAGCAGCCAAGGAGGGGGGAAGACCTACAATGAGCAGTTCTTC.

This clonotype was seen ten or more times. The chain combines TRBV12-3 or TRBV12-4 with TRBJ2-1, with TRBD2 identical over 7 bases. The CDR3 sequence is 14 residues long. The J segment lost 6 bases and the V segment lost 0 bases, leaving 2 bases of the junction unmatched. The CDR3: CASSLAGGGNEQFF. The CDR3 DNA sequence: TGTGCCAGCAGTTTAGCGGGGGGGGGCAATGAGCAGTTCTTC.

This clonotype was counted ten times or more. The chain employs TRBV7-2 and TRBJ1-5; D is possibly TRBD1 (5 bases). V lost 0 bases to trimming and J lost 2 bases, with 26 bases between them. Germline CDR1 SGHTA, CDR2 FQGNSA. The CDR3 spans 21 residues. The chain's CDR3 is CASSLARYHRGPPRGNQPQHF. CDR3 sequence (DNA): TGTGCCAGCAGCTTAGCGCGGTACCATCGGGGACCACCTCGAGGCAATCAGCCCCAGCATTTT.

Many counts were recorded for this clonotype. The chain recombines TRBV28 with TRBJ2-1; tentative D call: TRBD2 (6 bases). From germline, CDR1 is MDHEN and CDR2 SYDVKM. This CDR3 has 11 residues. V lost 9 bases, J lost 6 bases, and 9 bases lay in between. This CDR3 reads CASRESNEQFF. CDR3 DNA: TGTGCCAGTCGGGAGTCCAATGAGCAGTTCTTC. Full variable domain (remainder filled in from reference TRBV28 and TRBJ2-1): DVKVTQSSRYLVKRTGEKVFLECVQDMDHENMFWYRQDPGLGLRLIYFSYDVKMKEKGDIPEGYSVSREKKERFSLILESASTNQTSMYLCASRESNEQFFGPGTRLTVL.

Worth noting for this clonotype: An end of the junction does not agree with germline; a read error may underlie this. The chain couples TRBV12-3 or TRBV12-4 to TRBJ2-1; maybe TRBD1 (6 bases). The length of the CDR3 is 18 residues. This chain's CDR3 is CACSPRMNRVSFYNEQFF. DNA of the CDR3: TGTGCCTGCAGTCCGCGAATGAACAGGGTTTCCTTTTACAATGAGCAGTTCTTC.

This clonotype was observed many times. The chain has TRBV6-2 or TRBV6-3 and TRBJ1-1; the match to TRBD1 covers 10 bases. The ends lost 6 bases at V and 4 bases at J; junction bases unmatched: 11. The CDR3 is made up of 16 amino acids. Germline CDR1 MNHEY, CDR2 SVGEGT. CDR3 residues: CASSRLPGQGSTEAFF. The CDR3 DNA reads as TGTGCCAGCAGCCGCCTTCCGGGACAGGGGAGCACTGAAGCTTTCTTT.

The chain recombines TRBV6-1 with TRBJ1-5, with 8 bases lining up with TRBD1. Trimming at V came to 7 bases and at J to 5 bases, leaving 16 bases not matched to a gene. The CDR3 has 17 amino acids. The germline V gene encodes CDR1 MNHNS and CDR2 SASEGT. DNA of the CDR3: TGTGCCAGCAAAGAGCACAGCGGCAGGGGGCTCGATCAGCCCCAGCATTTT. Translation: CASKEHSGRGLDQPQHF.

At least ten counts were recorded for this clonotype. V is TRBV5-1 and J is TRBJ2-2; a possible D gene is TRBD2 (5 bases). The germline V gene has CDR1 SGHRS and CDR2 YFSETQ. The V end was cut by 6 bases, the J end by 5 bases, with 14 bases between. CDR3 size: 14 residues. The CDR3 DNA is TGCGCCAGCACATCAAATACGGGAACCGGGGAGCTGTTTTTT. It translates to CASTSNTGTGELFF.

This clonotype was counted at least ten times. This chain uses TRBV4-2 with TRBJ1-6; 7 bases agree with TRBD1. Germline trimming cut 0 bases from V and 6 bases from J; bases unmatched to any gene: 5. The CDR3 is 16 residues long. Germline V gene lookup returns CDR1 LGHNA and CDR2 YNFKEQ. In DNA, the CDR3 is TGTGCCAGCAGCCAAGAGGGACAGCGATCTAATTCACCCCTCCACTTT. This gives the protein CASSQEGQRSNSPLHF.

This clonotype was picked up many times. The V gene is TRBV7-2, the J gene TRBJ2-1; TRBD1 matches 9 bases. The ends lost 4 bases at V and 0 bases at J; junction bases unmatched: 1. This CDR3 has 15 residues. Germline V CDR1 and CDR2: SGHTA, FQGNSA. CDR3 amino acids: CASSSQGASYNEQFF. The CDR3 DNA follows: TGTGCCAGCAGCTCACAGGGGGCCTCCTACAATGAGCAGTTCTTC.

This clonotype has a count of ten or more. This chain uses TRBV20-1 with TRBJ2-6, with D hard to call. The CDR3 runs 14 residues. Germline CDR1 DFQATT, CDR2 SNEGSKA (reference sequence). V shed 3 bases and J shed 3 bases, with 9 bases lying between them. This CDR3 reads CSASPGDGANVLTF. The CDR3 coding sequence is TGCAGTGCTAGTCCTGGGGATGGGGCCAACGTCCTGACTTTC.

This clonotype was seen ten or more times. This chain links TRBV4-2 with TRBJ2-7; a weak D match, TRBD2 (6 bases). Germline loops: CDR1 LGHNA, CDR2 YNFKEQ. The CDR3 length is 15 residues. The V end lost 1 base, the J end lost 4 bases, and 14 bases lay between the germline ends. The CDR3 nucleotides read TGTGCCAGCAGCCAAGTTCAGGGAGCGGGTTACGAGCAGTACTTC. Amino acid sequence: CASSQVQGAGYEQYF.

The rearrangement joins TRBV6-5 to TRBJ1-6; a possible D gene is TRBD1 (6 bases). V gave up 2 bases and J gave up 11 bases, with 19 bases separating them. The CDR3 extends over 16 amino acids. Germline-derived CDR1 and CDR2 are MNHEY and SVGAGI. The chain's CDR3 is CASSYPDSHRRPPLHF. The CDR3 DNA sequence: TGTGCCAGCAGTTACCCGGACAGCCATCGTCGGCCACCCCTCCACTTT.

This clonotype occurred many times. The V and J genes are TRBV6-1 and TRBJ2-7; D might be TRBD1 or TRBD2, each matching 6 bases. Germline lookup yields CDR1 MNHNS and CDR2 SASEGT. The CDR3 spans 15 residues. The V and J ends lost 5 bases and 5 bases respectively, with 19 bases between them. The CDR3 loop reads CASSLRRDTGDEQYF. In DNA form, the CDR3 reads TGTGCCAGCAGTCTCCGGCGGGACACCGGGGACGAGCAGTACTTC.

A few counts support this clonotype. V is TRBV6-2 or TRBV6-3 and J is TRBJ2-7; TRBD2 matches at 12 bases. The germline gives CDR1 MNHEY, CDR2 SVGEGT. V dropped 5 bases and J dropped 5; count of bases not matched to a gene: 4. The CDR3 contains 14 residues. In nucleotides, the CDR3 is TGTGCCAGCAGTCGGACTAGCGGGAAAGACGAGCAGTACTTC. It specifies CASSRTSGKDEQYF.

V usage is TRBV6-2 or TRBV6-3 and J usage is TRBJ2-2; perhaps TRBD2 as D (5 bases). Deletions cut 3 bases from V and 1 base from J, with 9 bases between. The germline V gene has CDR1 MNHEY and CDR2 SVGEGT. CDR3 length: 15 amino acids. In DNA form, the CDR3 reads TGTGCCAGCAGTTATAGGAGCGGGAACACCGGGGAGCTGTTTTTT. This sequence encodes CASSYRSGNTGELFF.

There are a few counts of this clonotype. The chain joins TRBV4-1 to TRBJ2-2; D is unresolved. Trimming removed 1 base at V and 1 base at J, with 13 bases between. Germline values: CDR1 MGHRA, CDR2 YSYEKL. This CDR3 has 17 amino acids. The CDR3 bases are TGCGCCAGCAGCCAAGGGTCCTTCCTGATGAACACCGGGGAGCTGTTTTTT. Its translation is CASSQGSFLMNTGELFF.